The entry below describes one T cell receptor (beta chain). The data were taken from a study of blood T cell repertoires in COVID-19. Study information: Researchers got acute and convalescent COVID-19 samples from the United States, Italy and Spain. The analysed material was cDNA or gDNA that came from T cells, B-cell-depleted T cells, or PBMCs.

Original methodology: Cell counts per sample came from amplifying reference gene primers. Profiled with immunoSEQ multiplex PCR; TCRdb holds only in-frame clones, not every one. Clone size and the V and J calls come from that table; the DNA yielded D and trimming. The sample holds 190,000 or so clones, approximately 86% seen once. The CDR3 runs 14 residues. The germline gives CDR1 MNHEY, CDR2 SVGAGI. J gave up 2 bases and V 7 bases, and 2 bases lay outside the gene matches. The V and J genes are TRBV6-5 and TRBJ2-5; TRBD2 aligns across 12 bases. The sequenced sample was peripheral blood. This sequence was found in a man aged 35-49 years with active or convalescent COVID-19. CDR3 DNA sequence: TGTGCCAGCAAGACTAGCGGGGGTCAAGAGACCCAGTACTTC. It codes for CASKTSGGQETQYF.